This TCR beta chain derives from a study of type 1 regulatory T cells. This clonotype has more than one count but fewer than ten. The CDR3 runs 16 residues. With 5 bases removed from V and 3 bases from J, the gap between germline ends came to 16 bases. Germline V gene sequence: CDR1 SGHTA, CDR2 FQGTGA. TCRdb itself ran the reads through MiXCR, one entry per CDR3 protein. The sample yields 90,000 to 100,000 distinct CDR3 sequences, about a third seen once. Sequencing was carried out using CD4+ T cells, either the whole sample or a sorted fraction (not recorded which). The clonotype was recovered from a human donor in good health. This chain connects TRBV7-3 to TRBJ2-2, with D maybe TRBD1 (6 bases). CDR3: CASSRMARGDTGELFF. The CDR3 DNA reads TGTGCCAGCAGCCGCATGGCCAGGGGCGACACCGGGGAGCTGTTTTTT.